This record covers a single TCR beta chain. This table comes from immunoSEQ multiplex PCR, and its TCRdb copy is limited to in-frame clones, with some not included. The profile covers some 33,000 clones, with around 70% appearing a single time and approximately 4.5% taken by the ten largest. V was clipped by 5 bases and J by 1 base, with 11 bases between them. Germline CDR1 and CDR2: SGHAT and FQNNGV. The CDR3 runs to 14 residues. These data come from a study of radiotherapy plus CTLA-4 blockade in lung cancer. Across the study: Disease control reached approximately 31%, with objective responses in approximately 17%.

Sample: peripheral blood, taken from a patient treated with radiotherapy plus ipilimumab. The sequence came from a human donor with non-small cell lung cancer whose response to radiotherapy plus ipilimumab could not be evaluated. V is TRBV11-2 and J is TRBJ1-1; tentatively, D is TRBD1 (5 bases). CDR3 in amino acids: CASSPTTGNTEAFF. As DNA, the CDR3 is TGTGCCAGCAGCCCAACCACAGGGAACACTGAAGCTTTCTTT.